Each of the 10 T cell receptor beta chains below was sequenced from the same sample in a study of blood T cells in healthy people across ages. A second PCR, run for 7 to 11 cycles, used a sample-barcoded 5' primer plus a J-beta primer mix. TCRdb processed the 5' RACE reads anew with MiXCR; each CDR3 protein has one entry. In the table there are hundreds of thousands of distinct CDR3 sequences, approximately 49% of which are singletons. Material: blood. These receptors were collected from a woman in her sixties or seventies in good health.

The chain couples TRBV23-1 to TRBJ2-7; D unresolved. TRBV23-1 is flagged as an ORF with uncertain function. CDR3 size: 15 residues. Trimming removed 2 bases at V and 3 bases at J, with 14 bases between. As DNA, the CDR3 is TGCGCCAGCAGTCAAAACGGCGGAACGATCTACGAGCAGTACTTC. This sequence encodes CASSQNGGTIYEQYF.

V gene TRBV27 combines with J gene TRBJ1-2; maybe TRBD1 (6 bases). CDR1 is MNHEY and CDR2 is SMNVEV in the germline V gene (reference sequence). Trimming took 5 bases from V and 8 from J, leaving 15 bases between them. The CDR3 consists of 13 residues. The CDR3 sequence is CASSNNRAHGYTF. CDR3 coding DNA: TGTGCCAGCAGTAACAACAGGGCTCACGGCTACACCTTC.

The V and J genes are TRBV6-1 and TRBJ2-2; weak D call: TRBD1 (6 bases). Trimming removed 11 bases at V and 5 bases at J, with 18 bases between. The CDR3 loop spans 14 amino acids. From germline, CDR1 is MNHNS and CDR2 SASEGT. CDR3 sequence: CAGSQGRSTGELFF. The CDR3 DNA is TGTGCCGGATCCCAGGGGCGTAGTACCGGGGAGCTGTTTTTT.

J is TRBJ2-1 and V is TRBV7-2; D remains ambiguous. The CDR3 loop spans 16 amino acids. Trimming pared 1 base from V and 0 bases from J, leaving 10 bases between. Germline assignment: CDR1 SGHTA and CDR2 FQGNSA. The CDR3 DNA follows: TGTGCCAGCAGCTTAGTAGCTGTAAGCTCCTACAATGAGCAGTTCTTC. Its translation is CASSLVAVSSYNEQFF.

This clonotype has more than one count but fewer than ten. The chain recombines TRBV12-3 or TRBV12-4 with TRBJ2-1; the match to TRBD2 covers 11 bases. V was pared by 5 bases and J by 4 bases, with 7 bases of the junction left unmatched. This CDR3 spans 16 amino acids. CDR3 DNA: TGTGCCAGCAGTCCCGGGACTAGCGGAACTTACAATGAGCAGTTCTTC. Translation: CASSPGTSGTYNEQFF.

The chain joins TRBV3-1 to TRBJ2-6; D perhaps matches TRBD1 (6 bases). The germline gives CDR1 LGHDT, CDR2 YNNKEL (reference sequence). Deletions cut 4 bases from V and 1 base from J, with 8 bases between. CDR3 length: 15 residues. The CDR3 protein is CASSRDKSGANVLTF. CDR3 bases: TGTGCCAGCAGCCGGGACAAGTCTGGGGCCAACGTCCTGACTTTC.

The chain uses TRBV12-3 or TRBV12-4 and TRBJ2-7; 7 positions match TRBD1. The CDR3 sequence is 13 residues long. The V and J ends lost 6 bases and 5 bases, in that order; junction bases with no gene match: 7. The DNA of the CDR3 is TGTGCCAGCAGACCAGGGGGAGCCGACGAGCAGTACTTC. Translating gives CASRPGGADEQYF.

This clonotype was seen more than once but under ten times. The chain combines TRBV29-1 with TRBJ2-1, with a weak D call TRBD2 (5 bases). The CDR3 contains 13 residues. Germline CDR1 SQVTM, CDR2 ANQGSEA. CDR3: CTTHGQRRNEQFF. CDR3 bases: TGCACCACCCACGGGCAGAGGAGGAATGAGCAGTTCTTC.

V gene TRBV20-1 combines with J gene TRBJ1-2; 10 bases agree with TRBD1. Germline trimming cut 3 bases from V and 7 bases from J; bases unmatched to any gene: 8. CDR1 and CDR2 from the germline V gene are DFQATT and SNEGSKA (reference sequence). There are 14 residues in the CDR3. CDR3 region: CSARRDRGRSGYTF. The CDR3 DNA sequence: TGCAGTGCTAGGCGAGACAGGGGGCGATCTGGCTACACCTTC.

This sequence joins TRBV7-2 and TRBJ2-1; tentative D call: TRBD2 (5 bases). Germline CDR1 SGHTA, CDR2 FQGNSA. Trimming left V 4 bases short and J 1 base short, with 14 bases between. This CDR3 spans 16 amino acids. The CDR3 DNA reads as TGTGCCAGCAGCTCTAAGCGGACGGGATCCTACAATGAGCAGTTCTTC. It yields the protein CASSSKRTGSYNEQFF.